What follows are 25 T cell receptor beta chains derived from one specimen sequenced in a study of cytomegalovirus exposure and HLA in healthy donors. The PCR used 60 Vbeta and 13 Jbeta primers. The data were produced by immunoSEQ multiplex PCR, yet TCRdb's version contains in-frame clones alone and is incomplete. The sample has over 100,000 clones, roughly 74% seen once. The sample taken for sequencing was PBMCs. The receptor source for this set is a male donor in good health and CMV-seronegative.

The chain joins TRBV9 to TRBJ2-3, with 12 bases identical to TRBD1. This CDR3 region has 14 residues. J lost 6 bases, V lost 3 bases, and 2 bases had no gene match. The germline gives CDR1 SGDLS, CDR2 YYNGEE. The CDR3 reads CASSGGQGADTQYF. Here the CDR3 DNA reads TGTGCCAGCAGCGGGGGACAGGGGGCCGATACGCAGTATTTT.

The chain joins TRBV13 to TRBJ1-4, with 9 positions matching TRBD1. The CDR3 extends over 16 amino acids. V was pared by 0 bases and J by 8 bases, with 7 bases of the junction left unmatched. The germline CDR1 and CDR2 sequences are PRHDT and FYEKMQ (reference sequence). DNA for the CDR3: TGTGCCAGCAGCTTAGGCCCTGGACAGGGGAGGGAAAAACTGTTTTTT. This sequence encodes CASSLGPGQGREKLFF.

The chain recombines TRBV18 with TRBJ2-3; 8 nucleotides agree with TRBD1. The CDR3 has 19 residues. Germline V gene lookup returns CDR1 KGHSH and CDR2 LQKENI. The ends lost 3 bases at V and 3 bases at J; junction bases unmatched: 17. CDR3 sequence reads: CASSPYKGSGGRRTDTQYF. The CDR3 nucleotides read TGTGCCAGCTCACCCTATAAAGGGTCAGGGGGCAGAAGAACAGATACGCAGTATTTT.

The V call is TRBV30, the J call TRBJ2-5; 10 bases match TRBD2. In germline, CDR1 is GTSNPN, CDR2 SVGIG (reference sequence). With 0 bases clipped from V and 4 bases from J, the junction kept 2 bases outside the gene matches. The CDR3 loop spans 14 amino acids. CDR3 sequence reads: CAWSVRLAGETQYF. CDR3 DNA sequence: TGTGCCTGGAGTGTACGACTAGCGGGAGAGACCCAGTACTTC.

The V gene is TRBV18, the J gene TRBJ1-2, with 8 nucleotides matching TRBD1. Germline assignment: CDR1 KGHSH and CDR2 LQKENI. This CDR3 is 16 amino acids long. Trimming removed 3 bases from V and 0 bases from J; junction bases left unmatched: 6. In nucleotides, the CDR3 is TGTGCCAGCTCACCTCTATCGGGACAGGCTAACTATGGCTACACCTTC. Its translation is CASSPLSGQANYGYTF. The complete variable domain, with remaining parts taken from reference TRBV18 and TRBJ1-2, reads NAGVMQNPRHLVRRRGQEARLRCSPMKGHSHVYWYRQLPEEGLKFMVYLQKENIIDESGMPKERFSAEFPKEGPSILRIQQVVRGDSAAYFCASSPLSGQANYGYTFGSGTRLTVV.

J is TRBJ2-1 and V is TRBV4-3, with 8 bases identical to TRBD2. The CDR3 extends over 14 amino acids. Germline CDR1 is LGHNA and CDR2 is YSLEER. Unmatched junction bases numbered 0, after V lost 1 base and J lost 4 bases. CDR3 region: CASSQAGGYNEQFF. The CDR3 nucleotides are TGCGCCAGCAGCCAAGCGGGGGGGTACAATGAGCAGTTCTTC.

The chain links TRBV7-6 to TRBJ1-4, with D tentatively TRBD1 (6 bases). The CDR3 loop spans 17 amino acids. Looked up from germline, CDR1 is SGHVS and CDR2 is FNYEAQ. V lost 5 bases and J 3 bases, leaving 19 bases between the germline ends. The CDR3 region has the DNA TGTGCCAGCAGCCCCCGGCCGCGGACAGCTTCTAATGAAAAACTGTTTTTT. Translating it yields CASSPRPRTASNEKLFF.

This clone was picked up one time. The chain uses TRBV5-6 and TRBJ2-1; 8 bases are a match to TRBD1. The CDR3 sequence is 16 residues long. V was pared by 5 bases and J by 5 bases, with 12 bases of the junction left unmatched. Germline lookup yields CDR1 SGHDT and CDR2 YYEEEE. The CDR3 DNA reads TGTGCCAGCAGACCGTATCACAGGGGGGTCGACAATGAGCAGTTCTTC. Translated, it gives CASRPYHRGVDNEQFF.

A word on this clone: The same CDR3 can be traced to other DNA sequences in this sample. The chain carries TRBV6-5 and TRBJ1-6; no clear D. V lost 6 bases and J 0 bases, leaving 6 bases between the germline ends. Germline V gene data show CDR1 as MNHEY and CDR2 as SVGAGI. This CDR3 is built from 14 residues. This CDR3 reads CASSSSSYNSPLHF. CDR3 in DNA: TGTGCCAGCAGCTCTAGCTCCTATAATTCACCCCTCCACTTT.

The chain joins TRBV18 to TRBJ2-7; perhaps TRBD2 as D (6 bases). There are 12 residues in the CDR3. The V and J ends lost 3 bases and 3 bases respectively, with 6 bases between them. Germline lookup yields CDR1 KGHSH and CDR2 LQKENI. The CDR3 DNA sequence: TGTGCCAGCTCACCGGGGGGCTACGAGCAGTACTTC. Residues: CASSPGGYEQYF.

The chain employs TRBV6-1 and TRBJ1-5; unclear D gene. This CDR3 spans 10 amino acids. Germline V gene sequence: CDR1 MNHNS, CDR2 SASEGT. V was pared by 11 bases and J by 5 bases, with 7 bases between. The CDR3 loop reads CAVFDQPQHF. The CDR3 nucleotides read TGTGCCGTGTTCGATCAGCCCCAGCATTTT.

The chain links TRBV29-1 to TRBJ2-5; tentatively, D is TRBD1 (8 bases). V was shortened by 6 bases and J by 4 bases, with 15 bases between the two germline ends. CDR1 and CDR2 (germline): SQVTM, ANQGSEA. This CDR3 is built from 13 residues. The CDR3 loop is CSVDREGRETQYF. The CDR3 DNA follows: TGCAGCGTGGACAGGGAGGGCCGAGAGACCCAGTACTTC.

The chain joins TRBV7-3 to TRBJ2-2, with D perhaps matching TRBD2 (5 bases). V dropped 6 bases and J dropped 4 bases, with 9 bases sitting between them. CDR3 length equals 13 residues. CDR1 is SGHTA and CDR2 is FQGTGA in the germline V gene. The CDR3 nucleotides are TGTGCCAGCAGACAAGGAGGCACCGGGGAGCTGTTTTTT. It is translated as CASRQGGTGELFF.

The count of this clone is one. The CDR3 sequence: CASSLVPGFEQYF. CDR3 nucleotides: TGTGCCAGCAGCTTAGTACCGGGGTTCGAGCAGTACTTC. This chain joins TRBV11-3 and TRBJ2-7; perhaps TRBD2 as D (5 bases). This CDR3 is 13 amino acids long. Germline-derived CDR1 and CDR2 are SGHNT and YENEEA. The V gene lost 1 base and the J gene lost 6 bases, with 10 bases spanning the gap.

This clone occurred a few times. Other DNA sequences in the sample encode the same CDR3. The chain combines TRBV7-2 with TRBJ2-1, with D perhaps TRBD2 (5 bases). The CDR3 is made up of 13 amino acids. CDR1 SGHTA and CDR2 FQGNSA come from the germline V gene. V dropped 2 bases and J dropped 7 bases, with 9 bases sitting between them. Here the CDR3 reads CASSLLGGNEQFF. The CDR3 DNA sequence: TGTGCCAGCAGCTTATTAGGCGGGAATGAGCAGTTCTTC. Supplemented by reference TRBV7-2 and TRBJ2-1, the full variable domain reads GAGVSQSPSNKVTEKGKDVELRCDPISGHTALYWYRQSLGQGLEFLIYFQGNSAPDKSGLPSDRFSAERTGGSVSTLTIQRTQQEDSAVYLCASSLLGGNEQFFGPGTRLTVL.

The chain joins TRBV7-3 to TRBJ2-5; 7 nucleotides match TRBD2. V shed 3 bases and J 5 bases; nucleotides not matched to a gene: 9. Looked up from germline, CDR1 is SGHTA and CDR2 is FQGTGA. This CDR3 contains 15 residues. CDR3 amino acids: CASSFERDIGETQYF. The CDR3, as DNA: TGTGCCAGCAGCTTTGAGCGGGATATAGGGGAGACCCAGTACTTC.

V is TRBV29-1 and J is TRBJ1-2; TRBD1 agrees at 10 bases. CDR1 and CDR2 from the germline V gene are SQVTM and ANQGSEA. V was clipped by 8 bases and J by 4 bases; unmatched bases: 7. CDR3 length: 13 residues. CDR3 nucleotide sequence: TGCAGCTCTGGGACAGGGGTTGGCTATGGCTACACCTTC. Protein: CSSGTGVGYGYTF.

The chain employs TRBV28 and TRBJ2-7; 11 nucleotides match TRBD2. V lost 7 bases, J lost 3 bases, and 5 bases stayed unmatched. CDR1 MDHEN and CDR2 SYDVKM come from the germline V gene. The CDR3 length is 14 residues. The CDR3 DNA reads TGTGCCAGCACCACTAGCGGGAGAAACTACGAGCAGTACTTC. This encodes CASTTSGRNYEQYF.

The chain carries TRBV28 and TRBJ2-3; TRBD2 might be the D (7 bases). CDR3 length: 16 residues. Deletions cut 5 bases from V and 2 bases from J, with 17 bases between. The V gene's germline CDR1 is MDHEN and CDR2 SYDVKM. The CDR3 loop is CASSPRGGGTTDTQYF. Written as DNA, the CDR3 is TGTGCCAGCAGTCCCAGAGGGGGGGGGACCACAGATACGCAGTATTTT.

The rearrangement joins TRBV29-1 to TRBJ2-3; 10 bases are shared with TRBD2. This CDR3 has 16 amino acids. Germline-derived CDR1 and CDR2 are SQVTM and ANQGSEA. Trimming took 7 bases from V and 0 from J; bases not matched to a gene: 10. As DNA, the CDR3 is TGCAGCGCATCGAGCGGGAGGGTGTCTAGCACAGATACGCAGTATTTT. Its translation is CSASSGRVSSTDTQYF.

The chain employs TRBV7-9 and TRBJ2-1; a possible D gene is TRBD2 (7 bases). Germline V gives CDR1 SEHNR, CDR2 FQNEAQ (reference sequence). The CDR3 consists of 15 residues. V lost 5 bases and J 2 bases, leaving 13 bases between the germline ends. The CDR3 DNA reads TGTGCCAGCAGCCATGGGGGGGGGCCCTACAATGAGCAGTTCTTC. Protein: CASSHGGGPYNEQFF.

This rearrangement joins TRBV19 to TRBJ2-2, with 8 bases that match TRBD1. The V and J ends lost 5 bases and 6 bases, in that order; junction bases with no gene match: 14. CDR3 length equals 17 residues. Germline V gives CDR1 LNHDA, CDR2 SQIVND (reference sequence). CDR3 in DNA: TGTGCCAGTAGTTCCGAACAGGGGGAACCAACCTCCGGGGAGCTGTTTTTT. Protein product: CASSSEQGEPTSGELFF.

The chain joins TRBV30 to TRBJ2-2, with 7 positions matching TRBD1. J lost 6 bases, V lost 2 bases, and 6 bases had no gene match. CDR1 is GTSNPN, CDR2 SVGIG, per germline (reference sequence). The CDR3 is 14 amino acids. The CDR3 spells CAWSLRTGAGELFF. The DNA for the CDR3 is TGTGCCTGGAGTCTAAGGACAGGAGCCGGGGAGCTGTTTTTT. The whole variable domain, remainder taken from reference TRBV30 and TRBJ2-2, is SQTIHQWPATLVQPVGSPLSLECTVEGTSNPNLYWYRQAAGRGLQLLFYSVGIGQISSEVPQNLSASRPQDRQFILSSKKLLLSDSGFYLCAWSLRTGAGELFFGEGSRLTVL.

V is TRBV4-1 and J is TRBJ2-3; the match to TRBD2 covers 7 bases. There are 15 residues in the CDR3. The V gene end was trimmed by 4 bases and the J gene end by 11 bases; junction bases not matched to a gene: 15. Germline CDR1 reads MGHRA; CDR2 reads YSYEKL. As DNA, the CDR3 is TGCGCCAGCAGCCTACCGGGACGCTCCCCGGGGGGGCAGTATTTT. Its translation: CASSLPGRSPGGQYF.

The chain is built from TRBV10-3 and TRBJ1-1, with 7 positions matching TRBD1. The CDR3 length is 13 residues. The trim removed 5 bases at V and 2 bases at J, leaving 2 bases unmatched. Germline loops: CDR1 ENHRY, CDR2 SYGVKD. The CDR3 DNA is TGTGCCATCAGTACAGGGGTTAACACTGAAGCTTTCTTT. Amino acids: CAISTGVNTEAFF.